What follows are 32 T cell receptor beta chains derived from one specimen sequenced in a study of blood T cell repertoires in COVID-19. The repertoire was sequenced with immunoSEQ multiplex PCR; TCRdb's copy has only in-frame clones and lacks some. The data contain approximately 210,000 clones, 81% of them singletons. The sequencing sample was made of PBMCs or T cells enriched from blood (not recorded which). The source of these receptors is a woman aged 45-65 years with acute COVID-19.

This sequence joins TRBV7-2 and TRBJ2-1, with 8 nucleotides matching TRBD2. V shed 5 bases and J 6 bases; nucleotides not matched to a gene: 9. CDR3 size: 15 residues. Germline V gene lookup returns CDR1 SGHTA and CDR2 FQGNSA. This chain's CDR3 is CASSQRAGAGNEQFF. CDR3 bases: TGTGCCAGCAGCCAGCGAGCGGGAGCGGGCAATGAGCAGTTCTTC.

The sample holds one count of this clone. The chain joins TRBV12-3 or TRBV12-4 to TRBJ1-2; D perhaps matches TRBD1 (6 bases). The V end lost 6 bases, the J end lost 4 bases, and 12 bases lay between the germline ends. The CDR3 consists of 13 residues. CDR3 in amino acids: CASSLDSPYGYTF. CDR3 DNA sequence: TGTGCCAGCAGCCTGGACAGCCCCTATGGCTACACCTTC.

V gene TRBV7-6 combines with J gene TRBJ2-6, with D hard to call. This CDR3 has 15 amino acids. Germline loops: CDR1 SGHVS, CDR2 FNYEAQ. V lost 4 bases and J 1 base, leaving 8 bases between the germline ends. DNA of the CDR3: TGTGCCAGCAGCTCGGGTCATTCTGGGGCCAACGTCCTGACTTTC. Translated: CASSSGHSGANVLTF.

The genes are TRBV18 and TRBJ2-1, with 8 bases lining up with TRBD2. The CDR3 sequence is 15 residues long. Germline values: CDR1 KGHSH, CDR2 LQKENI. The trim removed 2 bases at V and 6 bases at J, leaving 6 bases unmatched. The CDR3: CASSPGTSSINEQFF. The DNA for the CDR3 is TGTGCCAGCTCACCAGGGACTAGTAGTATCAATGAGCAGTTCTTC.

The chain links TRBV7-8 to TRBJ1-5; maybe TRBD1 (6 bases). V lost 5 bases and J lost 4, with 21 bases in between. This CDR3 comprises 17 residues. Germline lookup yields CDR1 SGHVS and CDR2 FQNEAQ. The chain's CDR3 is CASSPLVTGTLNQPQHF. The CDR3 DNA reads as TGTGCCAGCAGCCCTCTCGTCACCGGGACACTTAATCAGCCCCAGCATTTT.

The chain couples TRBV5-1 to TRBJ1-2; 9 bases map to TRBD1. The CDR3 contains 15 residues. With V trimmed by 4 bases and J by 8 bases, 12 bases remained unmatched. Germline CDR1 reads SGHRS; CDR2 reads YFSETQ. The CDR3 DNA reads TGCGCCAGCAGCGAACGACAGGGGGGAGCTGGAGGCTACACCTTC. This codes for CASSERQGGAGGYTF.

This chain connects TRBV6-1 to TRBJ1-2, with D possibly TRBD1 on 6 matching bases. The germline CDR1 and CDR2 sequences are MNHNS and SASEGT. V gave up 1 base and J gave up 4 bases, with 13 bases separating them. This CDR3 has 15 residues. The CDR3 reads CASSEGEGGGYGYTF. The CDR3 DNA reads TGTGCCAGCAGTGAAGGGGAAGGGGGTGGCTATGGCTACACCTTC.

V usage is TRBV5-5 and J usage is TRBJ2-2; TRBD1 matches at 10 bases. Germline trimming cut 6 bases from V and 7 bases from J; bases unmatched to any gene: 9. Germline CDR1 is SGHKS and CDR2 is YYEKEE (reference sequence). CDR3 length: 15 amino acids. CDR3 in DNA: TGTGCCAGCACCGTCCGGACAGGGGGTGACGGGGAGCTGTTTTTT. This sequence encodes CASTVRTGGDGELFF. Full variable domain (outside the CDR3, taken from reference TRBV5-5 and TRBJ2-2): DAGVTQSPTHLIKTRGQQVTLRCSPISGHKSVSWYQQVLGQGPQFIFQYYEKEERGRGNFPDRFSARQFPNYSSELNVNALLLGDSALYLCASTVRTGGDGELFFGEGSRLTVL.

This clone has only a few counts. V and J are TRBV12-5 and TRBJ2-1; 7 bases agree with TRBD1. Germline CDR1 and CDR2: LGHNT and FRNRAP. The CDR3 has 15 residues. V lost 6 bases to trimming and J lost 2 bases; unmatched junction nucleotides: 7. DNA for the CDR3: TGTGCTAGTGGCCTACAGGGGAAAACCTACAATGAGCAGTTCTTC. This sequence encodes CASGLQGKTYNEQFF. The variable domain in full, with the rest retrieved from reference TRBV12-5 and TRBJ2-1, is DARVTQTPRHKVTEMGQEVTMRCQPILGHNTVFWYRQTMMQGLELLAYFRNRAPLDDSGMPKDRFSAEMPDATLATLKIQPSEPRDSAVYFCASGLQGKTYNEQFFGPGTRLTVL.

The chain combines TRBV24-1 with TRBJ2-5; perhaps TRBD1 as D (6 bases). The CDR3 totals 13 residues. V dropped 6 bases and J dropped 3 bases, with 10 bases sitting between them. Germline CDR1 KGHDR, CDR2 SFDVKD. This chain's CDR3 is CATSPRDKETQYF. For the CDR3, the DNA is TGTGCCACCAGTCCCCGGGACAAAGAGACCCAGTACTTC.

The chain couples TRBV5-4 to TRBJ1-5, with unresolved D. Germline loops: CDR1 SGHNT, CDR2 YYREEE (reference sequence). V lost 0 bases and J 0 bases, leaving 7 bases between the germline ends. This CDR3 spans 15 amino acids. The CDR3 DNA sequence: TGTGCCAGCAGCTTGGGGCAGGATAGCAATCAGCCCCAGCATTTT. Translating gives CASSLGQDSNQPQHF.

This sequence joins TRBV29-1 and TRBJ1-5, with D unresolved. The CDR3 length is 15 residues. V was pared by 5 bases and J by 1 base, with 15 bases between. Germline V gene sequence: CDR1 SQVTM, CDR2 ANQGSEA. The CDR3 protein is CSVIQGSGSNQPQHF. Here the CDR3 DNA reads TGCAGCGTTATACAAGGGTCGGGGAGCAATCAGCCCCAGCATTTT.

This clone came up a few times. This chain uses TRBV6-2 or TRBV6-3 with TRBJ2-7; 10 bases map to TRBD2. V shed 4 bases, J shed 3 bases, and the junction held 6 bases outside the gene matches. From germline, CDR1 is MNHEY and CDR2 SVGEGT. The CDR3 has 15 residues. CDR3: CASSSRLAGLYEQYF. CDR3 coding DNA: TGTGCCAGCAGTTCCCGACTAGCGGGCCTCTACGAGCAGTACTTC.

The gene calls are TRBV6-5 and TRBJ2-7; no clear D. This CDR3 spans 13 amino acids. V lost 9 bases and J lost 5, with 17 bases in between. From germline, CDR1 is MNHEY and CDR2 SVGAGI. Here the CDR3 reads CARCPRPEHEQYF. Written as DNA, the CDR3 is TGTGCCAGATGCCCTAGGCCCGAGCACGAGCAGTACTTC.

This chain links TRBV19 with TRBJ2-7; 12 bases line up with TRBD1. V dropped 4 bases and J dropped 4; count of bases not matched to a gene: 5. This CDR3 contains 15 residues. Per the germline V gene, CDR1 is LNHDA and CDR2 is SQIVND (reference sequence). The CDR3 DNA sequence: TGTGCCAGTAGTACCGGGACAGGGGGCAAATACGAGCAGTACTTC. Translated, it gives CASSTGTGGKYEQYF.

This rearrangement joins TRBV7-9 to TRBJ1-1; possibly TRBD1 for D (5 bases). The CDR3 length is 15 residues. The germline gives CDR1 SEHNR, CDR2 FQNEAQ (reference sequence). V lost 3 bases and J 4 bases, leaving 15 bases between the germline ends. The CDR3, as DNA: TGTGCCAGCAGCTTCGGCGATTGGGGGGGCACTGAAGCTTTCTTT. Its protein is CASSFGDWGGTEAFF.

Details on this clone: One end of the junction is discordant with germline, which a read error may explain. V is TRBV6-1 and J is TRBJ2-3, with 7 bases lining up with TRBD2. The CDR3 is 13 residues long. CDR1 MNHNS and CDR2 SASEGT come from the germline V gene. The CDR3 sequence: CASRERGTDTQYF. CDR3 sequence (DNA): TGTGCCAGCCGTGAGCGGGGAACAGATACGCAGTATTTT.

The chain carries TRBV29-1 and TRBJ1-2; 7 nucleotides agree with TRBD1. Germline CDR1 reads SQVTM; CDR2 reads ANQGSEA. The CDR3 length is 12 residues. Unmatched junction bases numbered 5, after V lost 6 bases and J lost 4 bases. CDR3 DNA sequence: TGCAGCGTAGACGACAGGGTCTATGGCTACACCTTC. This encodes CSVDDRVYGYTF.

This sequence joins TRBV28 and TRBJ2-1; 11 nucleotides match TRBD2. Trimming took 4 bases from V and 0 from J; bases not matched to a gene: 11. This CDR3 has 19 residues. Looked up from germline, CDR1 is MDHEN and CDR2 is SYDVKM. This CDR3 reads CASSYLRLAGHISYNEQFF. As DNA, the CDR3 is TGTGCCAGCAGTTACCTTCGACTAGCGGGACATATCTCCTACAATGAGCAGTTCTTC.

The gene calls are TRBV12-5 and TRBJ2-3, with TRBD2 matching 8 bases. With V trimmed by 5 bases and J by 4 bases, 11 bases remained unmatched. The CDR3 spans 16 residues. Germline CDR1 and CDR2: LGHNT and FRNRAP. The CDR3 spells CASGQGTRGLSDTQYF. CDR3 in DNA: TGTGCTAGTGGTCAAGGGACTAGAGGTCTCTCAGATACGCAGTATTTT.

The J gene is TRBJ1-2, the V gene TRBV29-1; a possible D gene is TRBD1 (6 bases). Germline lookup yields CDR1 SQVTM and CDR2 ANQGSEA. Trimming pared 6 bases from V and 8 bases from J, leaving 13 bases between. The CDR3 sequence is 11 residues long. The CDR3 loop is CSVKQGTGYTF. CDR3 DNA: TGCAGCGTAAAACAGGGCACAGGCTACACCTTC.

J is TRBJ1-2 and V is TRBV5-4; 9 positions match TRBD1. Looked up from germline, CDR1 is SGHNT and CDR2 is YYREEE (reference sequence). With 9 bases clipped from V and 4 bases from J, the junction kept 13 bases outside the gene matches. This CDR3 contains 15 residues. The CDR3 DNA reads TGTGCCACCACGAAGACCGGGACAGGGATCTATGGCTACACCTTC. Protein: CATTKTGTGIYGYTF.

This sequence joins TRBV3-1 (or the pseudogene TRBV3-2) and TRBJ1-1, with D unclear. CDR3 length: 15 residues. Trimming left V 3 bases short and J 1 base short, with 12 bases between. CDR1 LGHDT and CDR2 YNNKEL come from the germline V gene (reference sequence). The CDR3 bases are TGTGCCAGCAGCCAGGGAGCACAGACGAACACTGAAGCTTTCTTT. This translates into CASSQGAQTNTEAFF.

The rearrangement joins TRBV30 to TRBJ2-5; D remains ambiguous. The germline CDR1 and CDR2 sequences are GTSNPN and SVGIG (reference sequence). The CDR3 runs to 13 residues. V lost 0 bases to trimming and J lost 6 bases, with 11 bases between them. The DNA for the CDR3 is TGTGCCTGGAGTGTGCCAGTATTGAAGACCCAGTACTTC. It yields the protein CAWSVPVLKTQYF.

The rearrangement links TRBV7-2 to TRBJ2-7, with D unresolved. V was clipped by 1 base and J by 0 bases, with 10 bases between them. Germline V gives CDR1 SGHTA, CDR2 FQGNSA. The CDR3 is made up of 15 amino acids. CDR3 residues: CASSLGAEPSYEQYF. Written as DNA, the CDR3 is TGTGCCAGCAGCTTAGGTGCGGAGCCCTCCTACGAGCAGTACTTC. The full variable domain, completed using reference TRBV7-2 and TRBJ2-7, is GAGVSQSPSNKVTEKGKDVELRCDPISGHTALYWYRQSLGQGLEFLIYFQGNSAPDKSGLPSDRFSAERTGGSVSTLTIQRTQQEDSAVYLCASSLGAEPSYEQYFGPGTRLTVT.

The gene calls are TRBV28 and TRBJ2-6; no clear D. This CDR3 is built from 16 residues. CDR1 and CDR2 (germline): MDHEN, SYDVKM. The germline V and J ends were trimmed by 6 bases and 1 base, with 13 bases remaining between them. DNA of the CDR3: TGTGCCAGCAGGTCAACCCCAGGTTCTGGGGCCAACGTCCTGACTTTC. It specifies CASRSTPGSGANVLTF. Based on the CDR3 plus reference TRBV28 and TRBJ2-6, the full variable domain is DVKVTQSSRYLVKRTGEKVFLECVQDMDHENMFWYRQDPGLGLRLIYFSYDVKMKEKGDIPEGYSVSREKKERFSLILESASTNQTSMYLCASRSTPGSGANVLTFGAGSRLTVL.

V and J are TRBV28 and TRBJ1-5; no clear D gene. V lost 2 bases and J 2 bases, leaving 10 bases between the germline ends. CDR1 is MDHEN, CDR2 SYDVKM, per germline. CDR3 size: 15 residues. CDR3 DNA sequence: TGTGCCAGCAGTTTAGGCGGTGGCCGCAATCAGCCCCAGCATTTT. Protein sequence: CASSLGGGRNQPQHF.

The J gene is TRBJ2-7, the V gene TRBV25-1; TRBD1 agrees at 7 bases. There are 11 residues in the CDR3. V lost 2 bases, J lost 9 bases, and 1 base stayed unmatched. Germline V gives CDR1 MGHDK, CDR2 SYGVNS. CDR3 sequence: CASSEQGVQYF. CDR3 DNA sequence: TGTGCCAGCAGTGAACAGGGGGTGCAGTACTTC.

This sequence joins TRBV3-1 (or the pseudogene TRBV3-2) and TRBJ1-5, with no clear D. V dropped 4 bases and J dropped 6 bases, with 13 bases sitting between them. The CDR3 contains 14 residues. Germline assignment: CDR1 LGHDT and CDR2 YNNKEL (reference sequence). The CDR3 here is CASSRQMGGQPQHF. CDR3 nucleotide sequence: TGTGCCAGCAGCCGTCAGATGGGAGGTCAGCCCCAGCATTTT.

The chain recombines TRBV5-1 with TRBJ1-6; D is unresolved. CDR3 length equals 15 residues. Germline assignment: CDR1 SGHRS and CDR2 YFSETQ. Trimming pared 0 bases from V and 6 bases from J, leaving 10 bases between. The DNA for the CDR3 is TGCGCCAGCAGCTTGGACGGGGTTGGTAATTCACCCCTCCACTTT. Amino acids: CASSLDGVGNSPLHF.

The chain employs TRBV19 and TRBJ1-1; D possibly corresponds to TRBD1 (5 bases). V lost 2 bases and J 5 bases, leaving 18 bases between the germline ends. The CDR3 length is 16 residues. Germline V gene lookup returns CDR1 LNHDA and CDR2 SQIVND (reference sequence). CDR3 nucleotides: TGTGCCAGTAGTATAAATCCGCGGCCCTCAGGGACTGAAGCTTTCTTT. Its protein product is CASSINPRPSGTEAFF.

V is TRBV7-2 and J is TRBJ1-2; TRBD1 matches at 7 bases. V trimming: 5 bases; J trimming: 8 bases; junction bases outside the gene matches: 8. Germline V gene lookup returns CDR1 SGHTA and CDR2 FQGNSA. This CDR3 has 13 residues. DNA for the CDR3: TGTGCCAGCAGCCTAACAGGGGAGCAGGGCTACACCTTC. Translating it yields CASSLTGEQGYTF.